The 22 T cell receptor beta chains given below trace back to one sample, sequenced in a study of low-dose radiotherapy and immunotherapy resistance in tumors. Time point described: after trial treatment. Treatment in this sample: LDRT plus nivolumab, ipilimumab, low-dose cyclophosphamide and aspirin (RACIN trial). Gene-specific TRAV and TRBV primers were used for first-strand cDNA, covering alpha and beta chains. TCR amplification used 15 to 20 PCR cycles, a constant-region primer and a V-primer adapter. TCRdb used MiXCR to reprocess the reads, holding one entry per CDR3 protein. The sample includes 75,000 to 95,000 distinct CDR3 sequences, roughly 19% of them seen just once. The specimen was PBMCs, collected after low-dose radiotherapy plus immunotherapy. The receptors derive from a female donor with ovarian cancer.

This clonotype has at least ten counts. The V and J genes are TRBV30 and TRBJ2-1; 7 bases are a match to TRBD2. Germline trimming cut 2 bases from V and 5 bases from J; bases unmatched to any gene: 3. This CDR3 region has 13 residues. CDR1 and CDR2 (germline): GTSNPN, SVGIG (reference sequence). The CDR3 protein is CAWSHRGDNEQFF. CDR3 coding DNA: TGTGCCTGGAGTCACCGGGGGGACAATGAGCAGTTCTTC. The full variable domain, rest sourced from reference TRBV30 and TRBJ2-1, is SQTIHQWPATLVQPVGSPLSLECTVEGTSNPNLYWYRQAAGRGLQLLFYSVGIGQISSEVPQNLSASRPQDRQFILSSKKLLLSDSGFYLCAWSHRGDNEQFFGPGTRLTVL.

This clonotype was detected many times. V usage is TRBV6-5 and J usage is TRBJ1-5; D unresolved. Trimming shortened V by 2 bases and J by 2 bases, and 7 bases separated the two germline ends. The CDR3 runs to 14 residues. Germline V gene lookup returns CDR1 MNHEY and CDR2 SVGAGI. CDR3 in amino acids: CASSYRGGNQPQHF. The CDR3 nucleotides read TGTGCCAGCAGTTACCGGGGAGGCAATCAGCCCCAGCATTTT.

This clonotype was seen only a few times. The chain recombines TRBV28 with TRBJ1-4; 9 nucleotides align to TRBD1. The CDR3 runs to 17 residues. Germline-derived CDR1 and CDR2 are MDHEN and SYDVKM. V trimming: 7 bases; J trimming: 1 base; junction bases outside the gene matches: 10. CDR3 bases: TGTGCCAGCACCGCTCCACAGGGGGCAGGAACTAATGAAAAACTGTTTTTT. Protein sequence: CASTAPQGAGTNEKLFF.

This clonotype has a count of ten or more. The chain joins TRBV10-3 to TRBJ2-7; D may correspond to TRBD1 or TRBD2 (5 bases each). This CDR3 is 14 amino acids long. V gave up 6 bases and J gave up 2 bases, with 14 bases separating them. The germline gives CDR1 ENHRY, CDR2 SYGVKD. The CDR3 sequence: CAISNPGHPYEQYF. CDR3 sequence (DNA): TGTGCCATCAGCAACCCGGGGCATCCCTACGAGCAGTACTTC.

This clonotype was detected many times. This chain connects TRBV10-3 to TRBJ1-6; no definite D call. Between the trimmed V and J ends, which lost 0 bases and 7 bases, there was a span of 10 bases. Germline lookup yields CDR1 ENHRY and CDR2 SYGVKD. This CDR3 has 15 residues. CDR3 sequence: CAISESTGANSPLHF. The CDR3 DNA follows: TGTGCCATCAGTGAGTCAACGGGTGCAAATTCACCCCTCCACTTT.

This clonotype was picked up many times. The V gene is TRBV30, the J gene TRBJ2-7; D perhaps matches TRBD2 (5 bases). Trimming took 4 bases from V and 7 from J, leaving 17 bases between them. Germline V gene lookup returns CDR1 GTSNPN and CDR2 SVGIG (reference sequence). This CDR3 spans 13 amino acids. This CDR3 reads CAWIRVLPGEQYF. In nucleotides, the CDR3 is TGTGCCTGGATACGGGTCCTGCCGGGGGAGCAGTACTTC. Supplemented by reference TRBV30 and TRBJ2-7, the full variable domain reads SQTIHQWPATLVQPVGSPLSLECTVEGTSNPNLYWYRQAAGRGLQLLFYSVGIGQISSEVPQNLSASRPQDRQFILSSKKLLLSDSGFYLCAWIRVLPGEQYFGPGTRLTVT.

This clonotype was counted a few times. Just one base apart from a much larger clone, this may be a read error. The gene calls are TRBV5-3 and TRBJ1-2; no definite D call. TRBV5-3 is an ORF, with its function uncertain. The length of the CDR3 is 15 residues. With 8 bases removed from V and 1 base from J, the gap between germline ends came to 18 bases. The chain's CDR3 is CASSVGRTYNYGYTF. The CDR3 DNA sequence: TGTGCCAGCAGCGTCGGACGGACGTATAACTATGGCTACACCTTC.

At least ten counts were recorded for this clonotype. The V call is TRBV7-9, the J call TRBJ1-1, with 12 bases that match TRBD1. After removal of 2 bases from V and 2 bases from J, the junction contained 3 bases not matched to a gene. The CDR3 loop spans 16 amino acids. The germline CDR1 and CDR2 sequences are SEHNR and FQNEAQ (reference sequence). The CDR3 loop reads CASSLPGQGANTEAFF. CDR3 coding DNA: TGTGCCAGCAGCTTACCGGGACAGGGGGCTAACACTGAAGCTTTCTTT.

This clonotype was detected ten times or more. The V and J genes are TRBV6-2 or TRBV6-3 and TRBJ2-7; no firm D call. This CDR3 comprises 14 residues. V lost 5 bases and J lost 0, with 11 bases in between. Germline V gene sequence: CDR1 MNHEY, CDR2 SVGEGT. The CDR3 region is CASSESRISYEQYF. The CDR3 nucleotides are TGTGCCAGCAGTGAAAGTCGGATCTCCTACGAGCAGTACTTC.

The table lists this clonotype with many counts. This rearrangement joins TRBV20-1 to TRBJ1-4, with 8 bases aligning to TRBD1. The germline CDR1 and CDR2 sequences are DFQATT and SNEGSKA (reference sequence). Germline trimming cut 4 bases from V and 7 bases from J; bases unmatched to any gene: 5. The CDR3 extends over 13 amino acids. The CDR3 DNA is TGCAGTGCTACAGGGGGCGCACCTGAAAAACTGTTTTTT. Its translation: CSATGGAPEKLFF.

This clonotype showed up many times. The chain joins TRBV3-1 to TRBJ2-2; 9 nucleotides align to TRBD2. With 1 base clipped from V and 4 bases from J, the junction kept 7 bases outside the gene matches. Germline V CDR1 and CDR2: LGHDT, YNNKEL (reference sequence). The CDR3 totals 17 residues. The CDR3 region is CASSQVLGTSPTGELFF. CDR3 in DNA: TGTGCCAGCAGCCAAGTCCTTGGGACTAGCCCCACCGGGGAGCTGTTTTTT.

In its sample, this clonotype was seen many times. The chain carries TRBV12-3 or TRBV12-4 and TRBJ2-7, with D unresolved. Trimming took 3 bases from V and 3 from J, leaving 9 bases between them. The CDR3 totals 13 residues. CDR3 amino acids: CASSFADFYEQYF. CDR3 bases: TGTGCCAGCAGTTTCGCAGATTTCTACGAGCAGTACTTC.

This clonotype appeared many times. The chain employs TRBV30 and TRBJ2-3; 8 bases map to TRBD1. The CDR3 consists of 16 residues. The junction had 8 bases not matched to a gene; V was cut back by 3 bases and J by 0 bases. Germline V gene lookup returns CDR1 GTSNPN and CDR2 SVGIG (reference sequence). The CDR3 loop is CAWSTGQGLSTDTQYF. CDR3 coding DNA: TGTGCCTGGAGCACAGGACAGGGACTGAGCACAGATACGCAGTATTTT.

The V call is TRBV28, the J call TRBJ2-7; the D gene is possibly TRBD1 (7 bases). The germline CDR1 and CDR2 sequences are MDHEN and SYDVKM. The ends were cut back, 10 bases at V and 3 bases at J, with 16 bases in the middle. The CDR3 runs 13 residues. Here the CDR3 DNA reads TGTGCCACCATCAGGGGGGCAGGCTACGAGCAGTACTTC. This codes for CATIRGAGYEQYF.

In its sample, this clonotype was seen once. With a far larger clone one base away, a read error is the likely cause. The rearrangement links TRBV7-9 to TRBJ1-1, with 7 bases aligning to TRBD1. The CDR3 is 14 residues long. Germline trimming cut 6 bases from V and 5 bases from J; bases unmatched to any gene: 9. In germline, CDR1 is SEHNR, CDR2 FQNEAQ (reference sequence). CDR3 protein: CASRPNRGFTEAFF. DNA of the CDR3: TGTGCCAGCAGACCGAACAGGGGTTTTACTGAAGCTTTCTTT. Looking up the rest from reference TRBV7-9 and TRBJ1-1 gives the full variable domain: DTGVSQNPRHKITKRGQNVTFRCDPISEHNRLYWYRQTLGQGPEFLTYFQNEAQLEKSRLLSDRFSAERPKGSFSTLEIQRTEQGDSAMYLCASRPNRGFTEAFFGQGTRLTVV.

This clonotype has a single count. The genes are TRBV20-1 and TRBJ1-5; perhaps TRBD1 as D (5 bases). Germline lookup yields CDR1 DFQATT and CDR2 SNEGSKA (reference sequence). The CDR3 contains 17 residues. V lost 0 bases and J lost 3, with 18 bases in between. The CDR3 region is CSARDYQGLTANQPQHF. In nucleotides, the CDR3 is TGCAGTGCTAGAGATTACCAGGGTTTGACAGCCAATCAGCCCCAGCATTTT.

This clonotype showed up many times. This chain uses TRBV20-1 with TRBJ1-1; D gene unclear. Per the germline V gene, CDR1 is DFQATT and CDR2 is SNEGSKA (reference sequence). V dropped 6 bases and J dropped 1 base, with 9 bases sitting between them. The CDR3 contains 12 residues. CDR3 sequence reads: CSARFGNTEAFF. In DNA, the CDR3 is TGCAGTGCCCGGTTCGGGAACACTGAAGCTTTCTTT.

The rearrangement joins TRBV20-1 to TRBJ2-7; TRBD2 agrees at 8 bases. The CDR3 totals 16 residues. V was clipped by 1 base and J by 2 bases; unmatched bases: 10. CDR1 and CDR2 (germline): DFQATT, SNEGSKA (reference sequence). The CDR3 region is CSARGLSGVGAYEQYF. Written as DNA, the CDR3 is TGCAGTGCTAGAGGCCTTAGCGGGGTTGGAGCCTACGAGCAGTACTTC.

The genes are TRBV4-2 and TRBJ1-2, with TRBD1 as a possible D gene (6 bases). Germline V gene lookup returns CDR1 LGHNA and CDR2 YNFKEQ. Trimming shortened V by 3 bases and J by 0 bases, and 17 bases separated the two germline ends. This CDR3 contains 17 residues. DNA for the CDR3: TGTGCCAGCAGCCAGCCAGATTTTGGACAGCCTAACTATGGCTACACCTTC. It translates to CASSQPDFGQPNYGYTF.

This clonotype was seen ten or more times. The chain joins TRBV4-1 to TRBJ1-5; D call uncertain. Germline CDR1 MGHRA, CDR2 YSYEKL. V lost 0 bases to trimming and J lost 4 bases, with 13 bases between them. The CDR3 length is 16 residues. CDR3 protein: CASSQEGSLGNQPQHF. CDR3 coding DNA: TGCGCCAGCAGCCAAGAAGGGTCGTTGGGGAATCAGCCCCAGCATTTT.

This clonotype was recorded once. Given a far larger clone just one base away, this is likely a sequencing read error. The chain is built from TRBV7-4 and TRBJ2-3, with TRBD2 matching over 7 bases. This CDR3 has 13 amino acids. V was clipped by 6 bases and J by 5 bases; unmatched bases: 5. Germline CDR1 SGHVT, CDR2 SQSDAQ. This CDR3 is CASRHGGKDTQYF. The CDR3 region has the DNA TGTGCCAGCAGACACGGGGGGAAAGATACGCAGTATTTT.

This clonotype was observed at least ten times. This chain uses TRBV5-4 with TRBJ2-1, with 9 nucleotides matching TRBD1. The CDR3 is 13 residues long. From germline, CDR1 is SGHNT and CDR2 YYREEE (reference sequence). Trimming at V came to 4 bases and at J to 10 bases, leaving 6 bases not matched to a gene. Written as DNA, the CDR3 is TGTGCCAGCAGCCGAAGGGACAGGGTGGAGCAGTTCTTC. This encodes CASSRRDRVEQFF. The entire variable domain, with the rest obtained from reference TRBV5-4 and TRBJ2-1, is as follows: ETGVTQSPTHLIKTRGQQVTLRCSSQSGHNTVSWYQQALGQGPQFIFQYYREEENGRGNFPPRFSGLQFPNYSSELNVNALELDDSALYLCASSRRDRVEQFFGPGTRLTVL.